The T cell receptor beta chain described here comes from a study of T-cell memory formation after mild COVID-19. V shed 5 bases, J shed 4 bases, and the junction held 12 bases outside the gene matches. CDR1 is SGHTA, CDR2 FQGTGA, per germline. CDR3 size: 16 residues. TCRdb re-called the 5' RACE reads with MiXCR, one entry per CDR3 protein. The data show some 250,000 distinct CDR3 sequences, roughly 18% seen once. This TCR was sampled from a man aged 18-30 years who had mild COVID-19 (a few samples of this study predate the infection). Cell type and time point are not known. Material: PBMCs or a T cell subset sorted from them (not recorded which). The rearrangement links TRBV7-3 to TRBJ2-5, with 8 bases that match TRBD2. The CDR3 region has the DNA TGTGCCAGCAGCGGGGGGACTAGACTTGGGGTAGAGACCCAGTACTTC. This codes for CASSGGTRLGVETQYF. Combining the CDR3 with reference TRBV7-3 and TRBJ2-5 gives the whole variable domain GAGVSQTPSNKVTEKGKYVELRCDPISGHTALYWYRQSLGQGPEFLIYFQGTGAADDSGLPNDRFFAVRPEGSVSTLKIQRTERGDSAVYLCASSGGTRLGVETQYFGPGTRLLVL.